This TCR beta chain stems from a study of T-cell reconstitution after alpha-beta-depleted transplantation in children. Study results and caveats: T-cell counts and diversity were attributed mostly to newly produced T cells one year after transplant. After transplant, at about two months, alpha-beta T cells were reportedly derived from several hundred expanded graft clones. Surviving recipient T cells and thymic progenitors underlay high day-60 TCRbeta diversity in some patients.

Preparation of the TCRbeta library involved a method that used unique molecular identifiers. TCRdb passed the PCR reads through MiXCR, listing each CDR3 protein once. This table holds about 260,000 distinct CDR3 sequences, around 10% found once. This clonotype was detected ten times or more. The antigen is unknown. V was shortened by 3 bases and J by 3 bases, with 5 bases between the two germline ends. Looked up from germline, CDR1 is DFQATT and CDR2 is SNEGSKA (reference sequence). The CDR3 covers 11 residues. The V and J genes are TRBV20-1 and TRBJ1-1; no firm D call. This sequence originates from a male patient between 2 and 9 years old who had a stem cell transplant for chronic granulomatous disease, so the T cells may come from the graft donor. The sample here was peripheral blood, taken 180 days after TCRalphabeta/CD19-depleted stem cell transplant. The CDR3 region is CSARDYTEAFF. For the CDR3, the DNA is TGCAGTGCTAGGGATTACACTGAAGCTTTCTTT.